Shown below are 17 T cell receptor beta chains from a single sample sequenced in a study of blood T cell repertoires in COVID-19 (dated by TCRdb to 2019 to 2021). The library was built by means of the immunoSEQ multiplex PCR assay. TCRdb re-hosts the immuneACCESS table, in-frame sequences only. Its copies lack some clones; in the studies checked, an unresolved V gene accounts for under half of them, and the cause for the rest is not known. This sample lists about 75,000 clones; about nine tenths were detected once. Over 2% of the sample is taken by the ten largest. Sample: peripheral blood. Every receptor here comes from a human donor in a cohort sampled during active COVID-19.

The V call is TRBV18, the J call TRBJ2-3, with 10 positions matching TRBD2. V shed 6 bases and J 6 bases; nucleotides not matched to a gene: 9. Per the germline V gene, CDR1 is KGHSH and CDR2 is LQKENI. The CDR3 consists of 15 residues. The CDR3 region has the DNA TGTGCCAGCTCCCTCACTAGCGGGAAAGCCGATACGCAGTATTTT. It codes for CASSLTSGKADTQYF.

V is TRBV28 and J is TRBJ2-1, with D tentatively TRBD1 (6 bases). V was pared by 6 bases and J by 1 base, with 13 bases between. The germline gives CDR1 MDHEN, CDR2 SYDVKM. The CDR3 consists of 15 residues. CDR3 coding DNA: TGTGCCAGCAGCTCGGACAGCCAATCCTACAATGAGCAGTTCTTC. Translating it yields CASSSDSQSYNEQFF.

The chain joins TRBV2 to TRBJ2-6; the match to TRBD1 covers 7 bases. There are 17 residues in the CDR3. Germline V gives CDR1 SNHLY, CDR2 FYNNEI. Germline trimming cut 8 bases from V and 3 bases from J; bases unmatched to any gene: 13. The CDR3 sequence is CASERFAGGDGANVLTF. As DNA, the CDR3 is TGTGCCAGCGAGCGGTTCGCAGGGGGTGATGGGGCCAACGTCCTGACTTTC. Looking up the rest from reference TRBV2 and TRBJ2-6 gives the full variable domain: EPEVTQTPSHQVTQMGQEVILRCVPISNHLYFYWYRQILGQKVEFLVSFYNNEISEKSEIFDDQFSVERPDGSNFTLKIRSTKLEDSAMYFCASERFAGGDGANVLTFGAGSRLTVL.

This chain uses TRBV6-2 or TRBV6-3 with TRBJ1-5; TRBD1 agrees at 7 bases. Germline CDR1 and CDR2: MNHEY and SVGEGT. V shed 5 bases, J shed 2 bases, and the junction held 9 bases outside the gene matches. This CDR3 spans 16 amino acids. The CDR3 loop reads CASSADDRAGNQPQHF. In nucleotides, the CDR3 is TGTGCCAGCAGTGCCGATGACAGGGCTGGCAATCAGCCCCAGCATTTT.

The genes are TRBV3-1 (or the pseudogene TRBV3-2) and TRBJ2-1, with 7 bases fitting TRBD1. CDR1 is LGHDT and CDR2 is YNNKEL in the germline V gene (reference sequence). V lost 2 bases, J lost 7 bases, and 5 bases stayed unmatched. CDR3 size: 14 residues. The CDR3 DNA sequence: TGTGCCAGCAGCCAACAGGGGGTTCGGAATGAGCAGTTCTTC. Protein: CASSQQGVRNEQFF.

The chain couples TRBV18 to TRBJ2-3, with 9 bases that match TRBD1. V shed 8 bases, J shed 5 bases, and the junction held 8 bases outside the gene matches. CDR3 length: 14 amino acids. Looked up from germline, CDR1 is KGHSH and CDR2 is LQKENI. The CDR3 DNA reads as TGTGCCAGCCGAGACAGGGGGAGTGTAGATACGCAGTATTTT. Translating it yields CASRDRGSVDTQYF.

The chain uses TRBV15 and TRBJ2-2; 11 bases are a match to TRBD2. Germline loops: CDR1 LNHNV, CDR2 YYDKDF (reference sequence). The CDR3 totals 17 residues. The J segment lost 6 bases and the V segment lost 5 bases, leaving 11 bases of the junction unmatched. The CDR3 loop is CATSGRLAGFAPGELFF. The CDR3 region has the DNA TGTGCCACCAGCGGTAGACTAGCGGGGTTTGCTCCCGGGGAGCTGTTTTTT.

The gene calls are TRBV9 and TRBJ2-1, with TRBD1 identical over 8 bases. Trimming at V came to 4 bases and at J to 0 bases, leaving 6 bases not matched to a gene. This CDR3 region has 16 residues. Looked up from germline, CDR1 is SGDLS and CDR2 is YYNGEE. Here the CDR3 reads CASSLRQGHSYNEQFF. The CDR3 DNA sequence: TGTGCCAGCAGCCTACGACAGGGGCACTCCTACAATGAGCAGTTCTTC.

This sequence joins TRBV24-1 and TRBJ2-2, with no clear D. V lost 2 bases and J lost 1, with 4 bases in between. Germline CDR1 is KGHDR and CDR2 is SFDVKD. The CDR3 is 14 residues long. CDR3 in DNA: TGTGCCACCAGTGATTCCCGGAACACCGGGGAGCTGTTTTTT. Translated: CATSDSRNTGELFF.

The chain joins TRBV7-2 to TRBJ2-7, with TRBD2 matching over 9 bases. The junction had 5 bases not matched to a gene; V was cut back by 6 bases and J by 2 bases. The CDR3 has 14 residues. Germline assignment: CDR1 SGHTA and CDR2 FQGNSA. CDR3 region: CASREAGGTYEQYF. The CDR3 bases are TGTGCCAGCAGGGAAGCGGGGGGCACCTACGAGCAGTACTTC.

The V gene is TRBV29-1, the J gene TRBJ2-5; 7 bases line up with TRBD1. Trimming at V came to 3 bases and at J to 5 bases, leaving 3 bases not matched to a gene. The CDR3 runs 12 residues. The germline CDR1 and CDR2 sequences are SQVTM and ANQGSEA. The CDR3 sequence: CSVDGTAETQYF. The DNA of the CDR3 is TGCAGCGTTGATGGGACAGCTGAGACCCAGTACTTC.

The chain is built from TRBV15 and TRBJ2-1, with TRBD2 identical over 13 bases. The V gene's germline CDR1 is LNHNV and CDR2 YYDKDF (reference sequence). V lost 1 base and J lost 6; bases outside the gene matches: 9. The CDR3 contains 18 residues. The CDR3 reads CATSRGITSGRAANEQFF. The CDR3 region has the DNA TGTGCCACCAGCAGAGGGATAACTAGCGGGAGGGCCGCCAATGAGCAGTTCTTC.

V is TRBV7-3 and J is TRBJ2-7; 9 bases match TRBD1. Trimming at V came to 5 bases and at J to 1 base, leaving 6 bases not matched to a gene. There are 15 residues in the CDR3. The V gene's germline CDR1 is SGHTA and CDR2 FQGTGA. Here the CDR3 reads CASSPSGTGSYEQYF. For the CDR3, the DNA is TGTGCCAGCAGCCCTTCCGGGACAGGGTCCTACGAGCAGTACTTC.

This clone occurred a few times. The chain has TRBV30 and TRBJ1-1; possible D gene TRBD1, 6 bases. V was cut by 8 bases and J by 10 bases, with 17 bases left in between. CDR1 is GTSNPN, CDR2 SVGIG, per germline (reference sequence). The CDR3 consists of 11 residues. CDR3 residues: CAGLGGVRAFF. Here the CDR3 DNA reads TGTGCCGGCCTAGGGGGGGTAAGAGCTTTCTTT. Looking up the rest from reference TRBV30 and TRBJ1-1 gives the full variable domain: SQTIHQWPATLVQPVGSPLSLECTVEGTSNPNLYWYRQAAGRGLQLLFYSVGIGQISSEVPQNLSASRPQDRQFILSSKKLLLSDSGFYLCAGLGGVRAFFGQGTRLTVV.

The chain uses TRBV7-3 and TRBJ2-2; D perhaps matches TRBD2 (5 bases). Trimming left V 0 bases short and J 5 bases short, with 16 bases between. Germline V gene lookup returns CDR1 SGHTA and CDR2 FQGTGA. The CDR3 has 17 amino acids. The CDR3 DNA is TGTGCCAGCAGCTTAACGAGCTCGGCGGGTCGGACCGGGGAGCTGTTTTTT. Its translation: CASSLTSSAGRTGELFF.

The chain uses TRBV3-1 (or the pseudogene TRBV3-2) and TRBJ2-1; maybe TRBD2 (5 bases). The CDR3 sequence is 16 residues long. Trimming left V 0 bases short and J 0 bases short, with 9 bases between. Germline CDR1 LGHDT, CDR2 YNNKEL (reference sequence). The CDR3 loop reads CASSQDLTSSYNEQFF. The CDR3 DNA follows: TGTGCCAGCAGCCAAGACCTCACTAGCTCCTACAATGAGCAGTTCTTC.

This clone appeared a few times. This sequence joins TRBV19 and TRBJ2-3; TRBD2 matches 12 bases. V trimming: 9 bases; J trimming: 2 bases; junction bases outside the gene matches: 3. The CDR3 sequence is 14 residues long. The V gene's germline CDR1 is LNHDA and CDR2 SQIVND (reference sequence). The CDR3 DNA reads as TGTGCCAGCCGACTAGCGGGAGACACAGATACGCAGTATTTT. Translated, it gives CASRLAGDTDTQYF. Full variable domain (rest looked up from reference TRBV19 and TRBJ2-3): DGGITQSPKYLFRKEGQNVTLSCEQNLNHDAMYWYRQDPGQGLRLIYYSQIVNDFQKGDIAEGYSVSREKKESFPLTVTSAQKNPTAFYLCASRLAGDTDTQYFGPGTRLTVL.